This TCR beta chain emerged from a study of post-analysis software for immune sequencing data. Study outcomes and limitations: TRBV segments more frequent in patients than in controls numbered five and included TRBV5-6, TRBV5-1 and TRBV20-1. Relative to controls, patients with multiple sclerosis showed significantly lower normalized Chao1 diversity.

This clonotype was observed a handful of times. The antigen is unknown. Tagging with unique molecular identifiers was a feature of the TCR beta cDNA libraries. Starting from roughly 1.1 to 9.2 million T cells, the study yielded 460,000 or so cDNA molecules. In TCRdb, the PCR reads were re-called with MiXCR into one record per CDR3 protein. Here the sample spans roughly 620,000 distinct CDR3 sequences, around 44% being singletons. The CDR3 is 15 amino acids. Germline assignment: CDR1 MNHEY and CDR2 SVGAGI. Between the trimmed V and J ends, which lost 2 bases and 0 bases, there was a span of 10 bases. The chain couples TRBV6-5 to TRBJ2-5, with D unclear. This clonotype originated in a girl aged 10 to 17 with multiple sclerosis. Material for sequencing was blood. This chain's CDR3 is CASSYADGYQETQYF. Here the CDR3 DNA reads TGTGCCAGCAGTTACGCCGATGGGTACCAAGAGACCCAGTACTTC.